This TCR beta chain emerged from a study of blood T cell repertoires in COVID-19. Assay: immunoSEQ multiplex PCR; the TCRdb copy retains only in-frame clones and omits some. The table shows about 150,000 clones, with 85% to 90% occurring only once. The CDR3 covers 19 residues. Germline trimming cut 5 bases from V and 2 bases from J; bases unmatched to any gene: 15. The germline V gene encodes CDR1 LNHDA and CDR2 SQIVND (reference sequence). Sequenced material: peripheral blood. The J gene is TRBJ1-4, the V gene TRBV19, with TRBD1 matching 9 bases. This receptor was obtained from an elderly man with acute or convalescent COVID-19. CDR3 bases: TGTGCCAGTAGTCCTGAACTGGGGACAGGGAGTGCGACTAATGAAAAACTGTTTTTT. Translating it yields CASSPELGTGSATNEKLFF.